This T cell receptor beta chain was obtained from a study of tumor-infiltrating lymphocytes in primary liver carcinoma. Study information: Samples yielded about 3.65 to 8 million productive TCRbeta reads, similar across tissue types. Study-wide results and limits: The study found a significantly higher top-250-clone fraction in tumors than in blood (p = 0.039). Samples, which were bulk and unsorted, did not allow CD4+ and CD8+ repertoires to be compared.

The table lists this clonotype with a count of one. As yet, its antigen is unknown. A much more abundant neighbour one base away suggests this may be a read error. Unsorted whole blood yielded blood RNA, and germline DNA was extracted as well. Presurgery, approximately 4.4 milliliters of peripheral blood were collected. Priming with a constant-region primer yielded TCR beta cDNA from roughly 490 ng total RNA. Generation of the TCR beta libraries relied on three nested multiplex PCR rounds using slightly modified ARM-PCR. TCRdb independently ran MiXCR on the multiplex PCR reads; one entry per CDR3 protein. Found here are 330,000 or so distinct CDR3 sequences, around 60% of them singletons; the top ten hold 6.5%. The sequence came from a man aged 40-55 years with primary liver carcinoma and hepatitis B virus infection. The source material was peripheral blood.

CDR3 nucleotide sequence: TGTGCCAGCACGGGGCAAGCGGTCCTCCGCTCCTACGAGCAGTACTTC. This gives the protein CASTGQAVLRSYEQYF. This rearrangement joins TRBV6-5 to TRBJ2-7; the D call may be TRBD1 or TRBD2 (5 bases each). The germline V gene encodes CDR1 MNHEY and CDR2 SVGAGI. CDR3 size: 16 residues. V lost 7 bases and J 0 bases, leaving 19 bases between the germline ends.